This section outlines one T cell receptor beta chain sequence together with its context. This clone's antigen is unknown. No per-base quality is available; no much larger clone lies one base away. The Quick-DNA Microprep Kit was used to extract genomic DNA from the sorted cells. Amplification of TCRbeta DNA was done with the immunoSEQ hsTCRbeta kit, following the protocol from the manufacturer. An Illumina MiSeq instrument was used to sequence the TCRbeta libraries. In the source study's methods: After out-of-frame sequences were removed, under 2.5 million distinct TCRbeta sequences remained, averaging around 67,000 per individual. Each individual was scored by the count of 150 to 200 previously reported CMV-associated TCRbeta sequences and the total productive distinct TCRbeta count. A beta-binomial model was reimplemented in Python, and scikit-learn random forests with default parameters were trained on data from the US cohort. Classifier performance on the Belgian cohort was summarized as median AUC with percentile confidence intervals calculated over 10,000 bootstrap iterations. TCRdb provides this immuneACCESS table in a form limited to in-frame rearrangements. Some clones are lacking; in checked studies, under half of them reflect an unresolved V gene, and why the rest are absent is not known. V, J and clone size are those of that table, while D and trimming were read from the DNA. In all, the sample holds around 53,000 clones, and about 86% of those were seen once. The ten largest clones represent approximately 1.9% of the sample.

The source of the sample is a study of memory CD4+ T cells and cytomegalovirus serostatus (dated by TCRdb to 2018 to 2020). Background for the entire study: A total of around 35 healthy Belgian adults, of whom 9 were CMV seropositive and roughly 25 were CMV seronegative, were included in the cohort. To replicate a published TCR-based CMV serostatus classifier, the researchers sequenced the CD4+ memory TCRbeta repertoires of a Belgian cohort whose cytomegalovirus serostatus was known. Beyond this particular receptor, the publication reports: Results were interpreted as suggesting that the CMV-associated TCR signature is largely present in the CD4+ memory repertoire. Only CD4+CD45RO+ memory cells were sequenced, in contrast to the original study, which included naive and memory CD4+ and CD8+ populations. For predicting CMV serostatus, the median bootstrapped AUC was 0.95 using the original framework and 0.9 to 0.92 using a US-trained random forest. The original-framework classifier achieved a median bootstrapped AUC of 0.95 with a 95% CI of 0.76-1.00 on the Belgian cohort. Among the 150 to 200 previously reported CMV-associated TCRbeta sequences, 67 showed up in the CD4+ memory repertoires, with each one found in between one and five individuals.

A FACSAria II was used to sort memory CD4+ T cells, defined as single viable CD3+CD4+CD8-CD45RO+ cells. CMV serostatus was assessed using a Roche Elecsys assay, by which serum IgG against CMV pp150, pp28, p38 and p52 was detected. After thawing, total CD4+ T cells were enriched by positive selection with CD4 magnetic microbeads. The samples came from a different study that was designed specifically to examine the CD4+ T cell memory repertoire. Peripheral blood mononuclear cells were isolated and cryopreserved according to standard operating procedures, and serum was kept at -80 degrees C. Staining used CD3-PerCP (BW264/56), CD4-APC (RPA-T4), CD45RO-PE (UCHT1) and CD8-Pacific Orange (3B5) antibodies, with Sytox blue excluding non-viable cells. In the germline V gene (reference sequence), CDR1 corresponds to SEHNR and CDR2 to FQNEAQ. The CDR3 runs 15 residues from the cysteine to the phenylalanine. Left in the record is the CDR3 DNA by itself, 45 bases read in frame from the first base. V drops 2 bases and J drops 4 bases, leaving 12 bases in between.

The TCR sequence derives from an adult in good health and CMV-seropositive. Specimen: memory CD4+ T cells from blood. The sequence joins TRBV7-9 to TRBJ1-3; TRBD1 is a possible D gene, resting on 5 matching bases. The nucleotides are TGTGCCAGCAGCTTAATTATGGGGCAGGGAAACACCATATATTTT. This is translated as CASSLIMGQGNTIYF.